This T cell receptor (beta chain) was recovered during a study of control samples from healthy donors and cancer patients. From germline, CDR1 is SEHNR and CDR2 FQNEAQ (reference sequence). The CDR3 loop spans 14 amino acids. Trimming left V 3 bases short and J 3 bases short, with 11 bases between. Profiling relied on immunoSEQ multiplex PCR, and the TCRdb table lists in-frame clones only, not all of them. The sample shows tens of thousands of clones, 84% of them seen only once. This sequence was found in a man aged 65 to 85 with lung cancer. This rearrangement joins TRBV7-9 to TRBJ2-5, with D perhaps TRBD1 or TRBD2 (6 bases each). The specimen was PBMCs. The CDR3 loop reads CASSFRGGEETQYF. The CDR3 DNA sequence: TGTGCCAGCAGCTTCAGGGGAGGAGAAGAGACCCAGTACTTC.